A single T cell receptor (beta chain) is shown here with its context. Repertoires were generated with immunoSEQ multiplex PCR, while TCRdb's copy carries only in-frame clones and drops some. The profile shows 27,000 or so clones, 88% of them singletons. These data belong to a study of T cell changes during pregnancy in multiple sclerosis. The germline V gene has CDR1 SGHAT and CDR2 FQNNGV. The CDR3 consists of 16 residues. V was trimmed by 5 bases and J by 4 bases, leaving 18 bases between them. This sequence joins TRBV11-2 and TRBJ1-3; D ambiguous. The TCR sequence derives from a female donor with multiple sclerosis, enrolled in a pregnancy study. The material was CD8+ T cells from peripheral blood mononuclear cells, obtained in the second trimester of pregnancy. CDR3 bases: TGTGCCAGCAGCCCCCGGACGCGACGGGGAGGAAACACCATATATTTT. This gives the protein CASSPRTRRGGNTIYF.